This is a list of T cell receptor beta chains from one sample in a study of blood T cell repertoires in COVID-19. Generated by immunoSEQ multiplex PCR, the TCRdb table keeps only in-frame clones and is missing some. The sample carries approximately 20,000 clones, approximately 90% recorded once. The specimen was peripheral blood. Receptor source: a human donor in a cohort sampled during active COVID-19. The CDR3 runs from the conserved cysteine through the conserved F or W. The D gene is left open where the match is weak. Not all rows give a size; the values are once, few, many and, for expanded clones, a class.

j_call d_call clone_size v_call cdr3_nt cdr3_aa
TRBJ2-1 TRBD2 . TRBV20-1 TGCAGTGCTAGTAGCGGGAGGGCTTACAATGAGCAGTTCTTC CSASSGRAYNEQFF
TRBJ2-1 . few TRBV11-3 TGTGCCAGCAGCGGGCGGGGGCAGGGTATGTCCTACAATGAGCAGTTCTTC CASSGRGQGMSYNEQFF
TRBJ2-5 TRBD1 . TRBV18 TGTGCCAGCTCACTGGACAGGGTTCGGGAGACCCAGTACTTC CASSLDRVRETQYF
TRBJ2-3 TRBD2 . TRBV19 TGTGCCAGTAGTATAGGGGCGAGCGGGAGGGGCACAGATACGCAGTATTTT CASSIGASGRGTDTQYF
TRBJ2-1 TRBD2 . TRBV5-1 TGCGCCAGCAGCCCCGGGACTAGCGGCTTTAATGAGCAGTTCTTC CASSPGTSGFNEQFF
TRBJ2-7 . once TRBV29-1 TGCAGCGTTGAAGATGGGGACACACCATACGAGCAGTACTTC CSVEDGDTPYEQYF
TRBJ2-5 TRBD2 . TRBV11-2 TGTGCCAGCAGCGTTAGCGGGGCGGCACAAGAGACCCAGTACTTC CASSVSGAAQETQYF
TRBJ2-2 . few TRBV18 TGTGCCAGCTCACCATCCCAGGGGATGGAGCTGTTTTTT CASSPSQGMELFF
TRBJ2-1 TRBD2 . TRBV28 TGTGCCAGCAAGGCGGGAGGGTCGTACAATGAGCAGTTCTTC CASKAGGSYNEQFF
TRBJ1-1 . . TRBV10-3 TGTGCCATCAGTGAGTCTCGGGCAGGGGCTACGAACACTGAAGCTTTCTTT CAISESRAGATNTEAFF
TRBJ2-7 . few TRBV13 TGTGCCAGCAGCTTAGGCGAGGGAAACGAGCAGTACTTC CASSLGEGNEQYF
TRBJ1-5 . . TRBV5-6 TGTGCCAGCAGCTTGGGAACAGCTTATAGCAATCAGCCCCAGCATTTT CASSLGTAYSNQPQHF
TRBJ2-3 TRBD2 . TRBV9 TGTGCCAGCAGCGTAGAACTAGCGGGGGGAACAGATACGCAGTATTTT CASSVELAGGTDTQYF
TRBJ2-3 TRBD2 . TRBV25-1 TGTGCCAGCAGTGTATCTAGCGGGGGTGTCACAGATACGCAGTATTTT CASSVSSGGVTDTQYF
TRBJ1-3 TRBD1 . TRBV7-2 TGTGCCAGCAGCTCCGACAGGGGGCTTGGAAACACCATATATTTT CASSSDRGLGNTIYF
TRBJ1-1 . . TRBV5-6 TGTGCCAGCAGCTTATACAGGGTACATAGGAACACTGAAGCTTTCTTT CASSLYRVHRNTEAFF
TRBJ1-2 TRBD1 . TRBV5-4 TGTGCCAGCAGCAGGGACAGGGGTGGCTACACCTTC CASSRDRGGYTF
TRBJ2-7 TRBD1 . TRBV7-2 TGTGCCAGCAGCCCCCAGGTCCAGGGACAGTACGAGCAGTACTTC CASSPQVQGQYEQYF
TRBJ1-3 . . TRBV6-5 TGTGCCAGCAGGCCGGGATCTGGAAACACCATATATTTT CASRPGSGNTIYF
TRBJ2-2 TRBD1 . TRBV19 TGTGCCAGTAGTGTGGGAACAGGGGCGAACACCGGGGAGCTGTTTTTT CASSVGTGANTGELFF
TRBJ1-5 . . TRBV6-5 TGTGCCAGCAGGCCCAGTCCCAATCAGCCCCAGCATTTT CASRPSPNQPQHF
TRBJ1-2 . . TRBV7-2 TGTGCCAGCAGCCCTTATGGGGGCGGCCCCACATATGGCTACACCTTC CASSPYGGGPTYGYTF
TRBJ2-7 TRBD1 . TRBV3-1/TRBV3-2 TGTGCCAGCAGCCAAATGGGACAGGGGTACGAGCAGTACTTC CASSQMGQGYEQYF
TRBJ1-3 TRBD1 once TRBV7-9 TGTGCCAGCAGCGGAACGGGACAGGGAGCAAACACCATATATTTT CASSGTGQGANTIYF
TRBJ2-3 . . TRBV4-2 TGTGCCAGCAGCCAAGATGGCGGGGGCAGCACAGATACGCAGTATTTT CASSQDGGGSTDTQYF